This TCR beta chain was recovered during a study of T-cell memory formation after mild COVID-19 (dated by TCRdb to 2020 to 2022). Regarding the research as a whole: TCR sequence clusters from the two donors were largely donor specific. T-cell clones expanding and contracting after mild COVID-19 in a couple of donors were tracked by longitudinal TCRalpha and TCRbeta repertoire sequencing. Two young, previously healthy adult volunteers, one female and one male, were included in the cohort.

This clonotype was counted ten times or more. The clone's antigen remains unknown. Base qualities are not provided; no much larger clone lies one nucleotide away. From a lookup of the germline V gene (reference sequence), CDR1 and CDR2 are LNHNV and YYDKDF. The junction shows trimming of 0 bases on V and 1 base on J, plus 25 bases between the germline ends. The cysteine opens and the phenylalanine closes a CDR3 of 20 amino acids. Only CDR3 DNA remains: 60 bases, in frame from the first base. What the research found in general, with its limitations: Contracting CD4+ clones were located mainly in the CM and EM memory subsets, whereas CD8+ clones were found to be enriched in EMRA. The study covered only a couple of mild cases, and larger cohorts including severe cases with pre-infection samples were considered necessary. Balanced CD4/CD8 phenotypes were observed for clones contracting from day 15 to 85, whereas a bias towards CD4+ was observed for a second wave of clones expanding from day 15 to 37. SARS-CoV-2 specificity of the second-wave clones peaking on day 37 was not confirmed. The detection of some responding clones in pre-infection memory suggests that pre-existing cross-reactive memory T cells joined the SARS-CoV-2 response.

The instrument given in TCRdb is Illumina NovaSeq 6000. Using 5'RACE with constant-segment primers, TCRalpha and TCRbeta cDNA libraries were constructed, with sample barcodes and unique molecular identifiers added in the process. Trizol reagent was used to extract RNA from every sample. Library amplification was performed in two PCR steps, and a second sample barcode and Illumina TruSeq adapters were introduced in the second step. Sequencing of libraries was performed on an Illumina NovaSeq with 2 x 150 bp paired-end reads. As for the original processing: Reads were demultiplexed and collapsed into UMI-guided consensus sequences with migec v1.2.7. Using mixcr v2.1.11, UMI consensuses were aligned to TRA and TRB V and J templates and then assembled into clonotypes. Expanded or contracted clonotypes were those called significant by both edgeR and NoisET, with noise models trained on biological replicates. For edgeR calls, a false discovery rate-adjusted p below 0.01 and a log2 fold-change threshold of 1 were applied. As an exploratory analysis of dynamics, PCA with hierarchical clustering was applied to max-normalized trajectories of the 1000 most abundant clonotypes. Separately sequenced CD4+ and CD8+ repertoires were used to assign the CD4 or CD8 phenotype of responding clones. The raw public data were reprocessed by TCRdb itself: fastp quality trimming at Q25, MiXCR clonotype calling, in-frame beta chains only. Rows matching on CDR3 protein sequence are summarized as one entry with the most common DNA and genes. V and J calls and clone size were set by TCRdb, not the authors. Here the sample has approximately 210,000 distinct CDR3 sequences; roughly 10% occur a single time. The ten biggest clones cover approximately 3% of the sample.

Ficoll-Paque density gradient centrifugation was used to isolate PBMCs. The chain couples TRBV15 to TRBJ2-7, and TRBD1 may be the D gene, going by 6 matching bases. This TCR was sampled from a man aged 18 to 29 who had mild COVID-19 (a few samples of this study predate the infection). The sample titles of this study are shuffled in the database, so cell type and time point are left out; the donor was told from shared clones. The sequencing sample was made of PBMCs or a T cell subset sorted from them (not recorded which). The CDR3 region has the sequence CATSRDPSGAGLLSSYEQYF. Here is the DNA: TGTGCCACCAGCAGAGATCCATCAGGGGCAGGACTCCTTTCTTCCTACGAGCAGTACTTC.